Following are 30 T cell receptor beta chains from one sample sequenced in a study of cytomegalovirus exposure and HLA in healthy donors. The PCR used 60 Vbeta and 13 Jbeta primers. Libraries were prepared by immunoSEQ multiplex PCR; TCRdb keeps only in-frame clonotypes and omits some of them. The table includes 130,000 or so clones, about three quarters detected once. The source material was PBMCs. These receptors all come from a man in his forties in good health and CMV-seropositive.

This clone has a single count. The chain couples TRBV5-1 to TRBJ1-5; D uncertain. CDR3 length: 15 residues. The V end lost 0 bases, the J end lost 0 bases, and 7 bases lay between the germline ends. Germline V gives CDR1 SGHRS, CDR2 YFSETQ. The CDR3 spells CASSLDSYSNQPQHF. The CDR3 DNA is TGCGCCAGCAGCTTGGACAGCTATAGCAATCAGCCCCAGCATTTT.

The CDR3 coding sequence is TGTGCCAGCAGCGTAGGGACAACTAACACCGGGGAGCTGTTTTTT. Amino acid sequence: CASSVGTTNTGELFF. The rearrangement uses TRBV9 and TRBJ2-2, with a tentative D call TRBD1 (5 bases). The germline V gene has CDR1 SGDLS and CDR2 YYNGEE. The V end was cut by 0 bases, the J end by 2 bases, with 8 bases between. The CDR3 length is 15 residues.

The rearrangement links TRBV5-8 to TRBJ1-5; a weak D match, TRBD1 (6 bases). Germline CDR1 reads SGHTS; CDR2 reads YDEGEE. Trimming removed 1 base from V and 0 bases from J, with 17 bases in between. The CDR3 sequence is 18 residues long. CDR3: CASSLFLGTLDSNQPQHF. DNA for the CDR3: TGTGCCAGCAGCTTGTTCCTCGGGACACTAGATAGCAATCAGCCCCAGCATTTT.

The V call is TRBV27, the J call TRBJ2-3; 13 bases align to TRBD2. Trimming took 6 bases from V and 2 from J; bases not matched to a gene: 14. The germline V gene encodes CDR1 MNHEY and CDR2 SMNVEV (reference sequence). This CDR3 comprises 19 residues. The CDR3 sequence: CASRLMRWTSGGFTDTQYF. The CDR3 region has the DNA TGTGCCAGCAGACTCATGCGTTGGACTAGCGGGGGTTTCACAGATACGCAGTATTTT.

The gene calls are TRBV18 and TRBJ1-1, with TRBD1 as a possible D gene (5 bases). The CDR3 has 14 amino acids. Germline V gives CDR1 KGHSH, CDR2 LQKENI. Trimming left V 4 bases short and J 3 bases short, with 12 bases between. Written as DNA, the CDR3 is TGTGCCAGCTCACGTGCGGGGGGGGACACTGAAGCTTTCTTT. Translating gives CASSRAGGDTEAFF.

The V gene is TRBV5-1, the J gene TRBJ1-1; TRBD1 aligns across 10 bases. The CDR3 sequence is 15 residues long. Germline CDR1 is SGHRS and CDR2 is YFSETQ. After removal of 1 base from V and 4 bases from J, the junction contained 4 bases not matched to a gene. CDR3 residues: CASSLRDRGPTEAFF. Here the CDR3 DNA reads TGCGCCAGCAGCTTGAGGGACAGGGGACCCACTGAAGCTTTCTTT.

The chain combines TRBV27 with TRBJ2-1, with 8 positions matching TRBD2. From germline, CDR1 is MNHEY and CDR2 SMNVEV (reference sequence). CDR3 length equals 18 residues. With 5 bases clipped from V and 5 bases from J, the junction kept 17 bases outside the gene matches. CDR3 loop: CASSGSRTSPLGHNEQFF. The CDR3 DNA follows: TGTGCCAGCAGTGGCAGTAGGACTAGCCCGCTGGGACACAATGAGCAGTTCTTC.

The chain is built from TRBV7-2 and TRBJ1-1; 7 bases match TRBD1. After removal of 0 bases from V and 6 bases from J, the junction contained 1 base not matched to a gene. The CDR3 covers 13 residues. CDR1 is SGHTA, CDR2 FQGNSA, per germline. CDR3 sequence reads: CASSLAGQAEAFF. CDR3 sequence (DNA): TGTGCCAGCAGCTTAGCCGGACAGGCTGAAGCTTTCTTT. The whole variable domain, filled in from reference TRBV7-2 and TRBJ1-1, reads GAGVSQSPSNKVTEKGKDVELRCDPISGHTALYWYRQSLGQGLEFLIYFQGNSAPDKSGLPSDRFSAERTGGSVSTLTIQRTQQEDSAVYLCASSLAGQAEAFFGQGTRLTVV.

This chain connects TRBV14 to TRBJ1-1; D gene uncertain. The CDR3 runs to 15 residues. With 0 bases removed from V and 4 bases from J, the gap between germline ends came to 12 bases. Germline CDR1 and CDR2: SGHDN and FVKESK. The CDR3 DNA reads as TGTGCCAGCAGCCAAGATGGCCAGGCCAGCACTGAAGCTTTCTTT. Protein: CASSQDGQASTEAFF.

This chain links TRBV9 with TRBJ2-7, with 13 positions matching TRBD2. Germline V CDR1 and CDR2: SGDLS, YYNGEE. J was trimmed by 6 bases and V by 4 bases; bases with no gene match: 16. The CDR3 is 18 amino acids. The CDR3 bases are TGTGCCAGCAGCCTCGTCTGCGGGACTAGCGGGATCCCCCTCGAGCAGTACTTC. It specifies CASSLVCGTSGIPLEQYF.

The chain is built from TRBV6-1 and TRBJ1-1, with 9 bases aligning to TRBD1. The junction had 6 bases not matched to a gene; V was cut back by 4 bases and J by 3 bases. The CDR3 sequence is 15 residues long. The germline gives CDR1 MNHNS, CDR2 SASEGT. DNA for the CDR3: TGTGCCAGCAGTGTGGACAGGGGATGGGACACTGAAGCTTTCTTT. The encoded protein is CASSVDRGWDTEAFF.

This chain connects TRBV6-1 to TRBJ1-6, with D possibly matching TRBD1 (6 bases). The V gene lost 5 bases and the J gene lost 10 bases, with 15 bases spanning the gap. CDR1 and CDR2 from the germline V gene are MNHNS and SASEGT. The length of the CDR3 is 14 residues. The CDR3: CASSRQVVGSPLHF. In DNA, the CDR3 is TGTGCCAGCAGTAGACAGGTAGTTGGGTCACCCCTCCACTTT.

The V call is TRBV6-7, the J call TRBJ1-2, with 9 nucleotides matching TRBD1. TRBV6-7 has ORF status, its function being uncertain. CDR3 length equals 17 residues. V dropped 0 bases and J dropped 3; count of bases not matched to a gene: 8. The CDR3 loop is CASSYSHPGQGDYGYTF. The CDR3 DNA follows: TGTGCCAGCAGTTACTCCCATCCGGGACAGGGTGACTATGGCTACACCTTC.

This clone was counted between two and nine times. This sequence joins TRBV9 and TRBJ1-4, with unresolved D. Trimming took 4 bases from V and 5 from J, leaving 15 bases between them. CDR3 length equals 15 residues. Germline V gene data show CDR1 as SGDLS and CDR2 as YYNGEE. The CDR3 bases are TGTGCCAGCAGCAGCGGAGGGCAGCCGAATGAAAAACTGTTTTTT. This translates into CASSSGGQPNEKLFF.

The chain joins TRBV10-2 to TRBJ1-6, with TRBD1 matching 8 bases. Per germline, CDR1 WSHSY and CDR2 SAAADI. The CDR3 has 14 residues. Trimming removed 5 bases from V and 4 bases from J; junction bases left unmatched: 1. The CDR3 loop is CASSRQGYNSPLHF. CDR3 DNA sequence: TGCGCCAGCAGTAGACAGGGGTATAATTCACCCCTCCACTTT.

The rearrangement links TRBV4-1 to TRBJ1-5; no clear D. The V gene lost 1 base and the J gene lost 5 bases, with 15 bases spanning the gap. The CDR3 consists of 16 residues. Looked up from germline, CDR1 is MGHRA and CDR2 is YSYEKL. The CDR3 coding sequence is TGCGCCAGCAGCCAAGGGGTGGGAGAGTTTGATCAGCCCCAGCATTTT. Its translation: CASSQGVGEFDQPQHF.

With regard to this clone: One junction end disagrees with the germline gene, perhaps due to a read error. V gene TRBV28 combines with J gene TRBJ1-2; D gene uncertain. Looked up from germline, CDR1 is MDHEN and CDR2 is SYDVKM. This CDR3 contains 13 residues. The CDR3 spells CASSKASGLRCSF. CDR3 bases: TGTGCCAGCAGTAAAGCGAGCGGGTTGCGCTGCTCCTTC.

This clone has more than one count but fewer than ten. As DNA, the CDR3 is TGCGCCAGCAGCCCGACTAGCGGGAGGTTCACAGATACGCAGTATTTT. Its translation is CASSPTSGRFTDTQYF. The chain carries TRBV5-1 and TRBJ2-3, with 13 bases matching TRBD2. The junction had 4 bases not matched to a gene; V was cut back by 4 bases and J by 2 bases. The CDR3 spans 16 residues. Germline lookup yields CDR1 SGHRS and CDR2 YFSETQ.

The rearrangement joins TRBV15 to TRBJ1-1; a possible D gene is TRBD1 (6 bases). The ends were cut back, 0 bases at V and 1 base at J, with 12 bases in the middle. The CDR3 runs to 16 residues. Germline CDR1 reads LNHNV; CDR2 reads YYDKDF (reference sequence). CDR3 nucleotide sequence: TGTGCCACCAGCAGAGATCTAGGCAGGGGGAACACTGAAGCTTTCTTT. Its translation: CATSRDLGRGNTEAFF.

The chain links TRBV27 to TRBJ2-3, with 9 nucleotides matching TRBD1. The CDR3 runs 15 residues. Trimming took 5 bases from V and 3 from J; bases not matched to a gene: 6. Germline V lookup: CDR1 MNHEY, CDR2 SMNVEV (reference sequence). The CDR3 protein is CASSPGTGWTDTQYF. Written as DNA, the CDR3 is TGTGCCAGCAGTCCAGGGACAGGGTGGACAGATACGCAGTATTTT.

The V gene is TRBV7-9, the J gene TRBJ2-7; the match to TRBD1 covers 11 bases. V gave up 3 bases and J gave up 3 bases; unmatched junction bases: 10. CDR3 length equals 17 residues. Germline V gene sequence: CDR1 SEHNR, CDR2 FQNEAQ (reference sequence). CDR3: CASSFSPADRGRYEQYF. The CDR3 DNA sequence: TGTGCCAGCAGCTTCTCTCCAGCGGACAGGGGGCGCTACGAGCAGTACTTC.

In its sample, this clone was seen a few times. The V gene is TRBV5-1, the J gene TRBJ1-6; tentatively, D is TRBD1 (5 bases). V was pared by 2 bases and J by 7 bases, with 16 bases between. CDR1 and CDR2 from the germline V gene are SGHRS and YFSETQ. The CDR3 length is 16 residues. The CDR3 DNA follows: TGCGCCAGCAGCTTTAGTTGGGCAGGGCAAAATTCACCCCTCCACTTT. Its protein product is CASSFSWAGQNSPLHF.

V and J are TRBV2 and TRBJ2-7; 7 bases are shared with TRBD1. V lost 5 bases and J lost 3; bases outside the gene matches: 10. The CDR3 has 15 residues. The germline gives CDR1 SNHLY, CDR2 FYNNEI. CDR3 protein: CASSRMTGPLYEQYF. In DNA form, the CDR3 reads TGTGCCAGCAGTCGAATGACAGGGCCCCTCTACGAGCAGTACTTC.

This rearrangement joins TRBV5-1 to TRBJ2-1; 12 bases line up with TRBD2. CDR1 is SGHRS and CDR2 is YFSETQ in the germline V gene. The CDR3 spans 17 residues. J gave up 5 bases and V 3 bases, and 9 bases lay outside the gene matches. CDR3 sequence reads: CASSSLAGGPLDNEQFF. The CDR3 DNA reads TGCGCCAGCAGCTCCCTAGCGGGAGGGCCGCTGGACAATGAGCAGTTCTTC. The full variable domain, rest sourced from reference TRBV5-1 and TRBJ2-1, is KAGVTQTPRYLIKTRGQQVTLSCSPISGHRSVSWYQQTPGQGLQFLFEYFSETQRNKGNFPGRFSGRQFSNSRSEMNVSTLELGDSALYLCASSSLAGGPLDNEQFFGPGTRLTVL.

The chain combines TRBV28 with TRBJ1-2, with 10 bases that match TRBD1. The J segment lost 7 bases and the V segment lost 6 bases, leaving 5 bases of the junction unmatched. CDR3 size: 13 residues. Germline V gives CDR1 MDHEN, CDR2 SYDVKM. CDR3 sequence (DNA): TGTGCCAGCAGCTTGGACAGGGGGAGTGGCTACACCTTC. Translation: CASSLDRGSGYTF.

V and J are TRBV6-5 and TRBJ1-2, with a tentative D call TRBD1 (5 bases). CDR3 length: 12 residues. V was cut by 10 bases and J by 8 bases, with 17 bases left in between. In germline, CDR1 is MNHEY, CDR2 SVGAGI. The CDR3 sequence is CAILGDSGGYTF. The CDR3, as DNA: TGTGCCATCCTTGGGGACTCCGGGGGCTACACCTTC.

The chain links TRBV18 to TRBJ2-1; tentative D call: TRBD1 (6 bases). Germline assignment: CDR1 KGHSH and CDR2 LQKENI. The V end was cut by 3 bases, the J end by 0 bases, with 9 bases between. The CDR3 is made up of 15 amino acids. The CDR3 bases are TGTGCCAGCTCACCCGACAGGCTCTCCTACAATGAGCAGTTCTTC. Amino acids: CASSPDRLSYNEQFF.

This sequence joins TRBV9 and TRBJ1-5; 7 bases fit TRBD1. V lost 3 bases to trimming and J lost 5 bases; unmatched junction nucleotides: 8. Germline-derived CDR1 and CDR2 are SGDLS and YYNGEE. This CDR3 has 15 residues. Written as DNA, the CDR3 is TGTGCCAGCAGCGCGACAGGGTCAACCCATCAGCCCCAGCATTTT. Translation gives CASSATGSTHQPQHF.

The rearrangement uses TRBV6-1 and TRBJ2-7; tentatively, D is TRBD1 (6 bases). Trimming cost V 4 bases and J 3 bases, with 10 bases left between them. The CDR3 consists of 13 residues. CDR1 and CDR2 from the germline V gene are MNHNS and SASEGT. CDR3 protein: CASSALRGYEQYF. The CDR3 DNA is TGTGCCAGCAGTGCCCTCAGGGGCTACGAGCAGTACTTC.

This clone was found once. This sequence joins TRBV30 and TRBJ1-1; 9 bases fit TRBD1. The V gene's germline CDR1 is GTSNPN and CDR2 SVGIG (reference sequence). This CDR3 spans 14 amino acids. Trimming removed 3 bases from V and 8 bases from J; junction bases left unmatched: 10. This chain's CDR3 is CAWSTIPGTGEAFF. CDR3 DNA sequence: TGTGCCTGGAGCACAATCCCCGGGACAGGGGAAGCTTTCTTT.